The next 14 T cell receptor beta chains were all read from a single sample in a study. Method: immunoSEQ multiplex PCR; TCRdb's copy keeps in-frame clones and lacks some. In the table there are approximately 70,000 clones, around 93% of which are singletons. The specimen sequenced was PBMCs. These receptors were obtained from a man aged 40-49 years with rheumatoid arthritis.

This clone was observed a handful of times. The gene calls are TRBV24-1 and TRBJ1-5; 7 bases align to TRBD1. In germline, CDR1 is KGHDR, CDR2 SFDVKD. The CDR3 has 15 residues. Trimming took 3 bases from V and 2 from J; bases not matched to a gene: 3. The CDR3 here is CATSDHGTGNQPQHF. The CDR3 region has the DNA TGTGCCACCAGTGATCATGGGACAGGCAATCAGCCCCAGCATTTT.

For the CDR3, the DNA is TGTGCCAGCAGTTTCTTGGGACAGGGGAATTCACCCCTCCACTTT. It specifies CASSFLGQGNSPLHF. The genes are TRBV27 and TRBJ1-6; 10 bases align to TRBD1. Germline CDR1 is MNHEY and CDR2 is SMNVEV (reference sequence). The V segment lost 3 bases and the J segment 7 bases; nucleotides outside the gene matches: 3. The CDR3 is 15 residues long.

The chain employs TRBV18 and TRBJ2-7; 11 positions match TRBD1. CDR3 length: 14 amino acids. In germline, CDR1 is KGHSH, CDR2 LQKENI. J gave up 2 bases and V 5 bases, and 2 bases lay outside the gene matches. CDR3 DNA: TGTGCCAGCTCAAGGGGACAGGGGGCCTACGAGCAGTACTTC. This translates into CASSRGQGAYEQYF.

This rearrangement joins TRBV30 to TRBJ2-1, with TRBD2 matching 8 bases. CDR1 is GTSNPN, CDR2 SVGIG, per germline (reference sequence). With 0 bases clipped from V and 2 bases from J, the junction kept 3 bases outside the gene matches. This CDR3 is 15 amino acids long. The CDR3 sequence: CAWSVPAGAYNEQFF. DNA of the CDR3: TGTGCCTGGAGTGTACCAGCGGGAGCCTACAATGAGCAGTTCTTC.

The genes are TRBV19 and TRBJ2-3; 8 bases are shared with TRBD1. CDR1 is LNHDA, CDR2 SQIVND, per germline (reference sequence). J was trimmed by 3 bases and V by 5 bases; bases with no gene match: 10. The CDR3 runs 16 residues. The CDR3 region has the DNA TGTGCCAGTAGTGGGAGGACAGGGAAGTTTACAGATACGCAGTATTTT. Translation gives CASSGRTGKFTDTQYF. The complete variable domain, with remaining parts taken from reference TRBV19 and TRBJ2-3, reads DGGITQSPKYLFRKEGQNVTLSCEQNLNHDAMYWYRQDPGQGLRLIYYSQIVNDFQKGDIAEGYSVSREKKESFPLTVTSAQKNPTAFYLCASSGRTGKFTDTQYFGPGTRLTVL.

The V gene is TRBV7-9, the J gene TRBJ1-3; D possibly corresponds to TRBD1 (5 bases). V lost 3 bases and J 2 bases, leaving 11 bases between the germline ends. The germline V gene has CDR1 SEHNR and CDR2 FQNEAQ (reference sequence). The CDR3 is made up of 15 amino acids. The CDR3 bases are TGTGCCAGCAGCTTGTCCGGGGCGGCTGGAAACACCATATATTTT. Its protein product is CASSLSGAAGNTIYF.

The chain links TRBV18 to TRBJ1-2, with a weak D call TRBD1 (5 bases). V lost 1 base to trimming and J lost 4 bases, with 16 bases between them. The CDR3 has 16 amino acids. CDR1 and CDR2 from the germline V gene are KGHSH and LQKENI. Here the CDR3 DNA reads TGTGCCAGCTCACCACAGGCAGGGAAACAGGTCTATGGCTACACCTTC. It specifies CASSPQAGKQVYGYTF.

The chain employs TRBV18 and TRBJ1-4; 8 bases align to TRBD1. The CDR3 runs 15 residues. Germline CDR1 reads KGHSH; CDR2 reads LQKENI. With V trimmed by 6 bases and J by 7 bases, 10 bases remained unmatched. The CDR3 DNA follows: TGTGCCAGCTCGCAACGGACAGGGCCCGTTGAAAAACTGTTTTTT. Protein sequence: CASSQRTGPVEKLFF.

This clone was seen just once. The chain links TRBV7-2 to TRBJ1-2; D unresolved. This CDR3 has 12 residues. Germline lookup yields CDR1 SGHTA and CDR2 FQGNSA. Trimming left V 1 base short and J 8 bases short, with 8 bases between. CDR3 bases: TGTGCCAGCAGCTTAGTTATCGGGGGCTACACCTTC. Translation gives CASSLVIGGYTF.

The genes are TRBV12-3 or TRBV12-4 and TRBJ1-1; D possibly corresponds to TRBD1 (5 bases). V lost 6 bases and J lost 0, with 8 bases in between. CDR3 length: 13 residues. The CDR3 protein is CASRLQVNTEAFF. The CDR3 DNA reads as TGTGCCAGCAGACTACAGGTGAACACTGAAGCTTTCTTT.

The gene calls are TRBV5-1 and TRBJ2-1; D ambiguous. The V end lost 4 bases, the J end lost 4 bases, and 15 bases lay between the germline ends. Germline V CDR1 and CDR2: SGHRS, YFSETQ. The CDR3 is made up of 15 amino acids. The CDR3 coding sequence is TGCGCCAGCAGCCTGGACCTTAGTAGGTACAATGAGCAGTTCTTC. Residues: CASSLDLSRYNEQFF.

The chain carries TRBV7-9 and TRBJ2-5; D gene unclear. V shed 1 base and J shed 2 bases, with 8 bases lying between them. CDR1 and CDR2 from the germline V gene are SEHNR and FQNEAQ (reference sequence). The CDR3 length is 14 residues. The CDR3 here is CASSLVNRQETQYF. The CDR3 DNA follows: TGTGCCAGCAGCTTAGTGAATCGTCAAGAGACCCAGTACTTC.

The CDR3 DNA reads as TGCAGCGCCGGGGAGGGAAGGCACGAGCAGTACTTC. Translated, it gives CSAGEGRHEQYF. This chain connects TRBV29-1 to TRBJ2-7; 7 nucleotides agree with TRBD2. From germline, CDR1 is SQVTM and CDR2 ANQGSEA. J gave up 5 bases and V 7 bases, and 8 bases lay outside the gene matches. The CDR3 extends over 12 amino acids.

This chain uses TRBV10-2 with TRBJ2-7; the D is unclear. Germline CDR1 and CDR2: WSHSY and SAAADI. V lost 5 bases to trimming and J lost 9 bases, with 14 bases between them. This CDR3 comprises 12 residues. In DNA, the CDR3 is TGCGCCAGCAGTCCTCCGGGTCGCCGGCAGTACTTC. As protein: CASSPPGRRQYF.